This TCR beta chain comes out of a study of blood T cell repertoires in COVID-19 (dated by TCRdb to about 2020). General notes on the study: Collaborator samples came from the United States, Italy and Spain and covered acute and convalescent phases of COVID-19. Deeply sampled blood TCRbeta repertoires from subjects exposed to, actively infected with, or recovered from COVID-19 were included in the dataset. A freely available public database, intended as a resource for researchers studying the immune response to SARS-CoV-2, is where the repertoires were released. The prospective study material was composed of cDNA or gDNA derived from T cells, B-cell-depleted T cells, or PBMCs. A de-identified subject ID, COVID-19 status, age in years and sex were almost always included in the sample metadata. Where HLA class I and class II types were available, the types were taken from metadata supplied by the sample provider, not from assay-based typing. Samples came from the ongoing ImmuneRACE study (first 160 participants) plus 1,254 subjects from 6 global collaborators. The study at large found these results: The amount of clinical and demographic metadata varied by source and participant and was provided uncurated.

A remark on this clone: The antigen this receptor binds is unknown. One base away there is no much larger clone; base qualities are not given.

TCRbeta CDR3 regions were amplified from genomic DNA using the immunoSEQ Assay, a bias-controlled multiplex PCR. The authors processed their data as follows. The number of nucleated cells in each sample was estimated by amplification of reference gene primers within the assay. Sequence reads were collapsed and filtered to measure the absolute abundance of every unique TCRbeta CDR3 rearrangement. For each sample, productive Simpson clonality was calculated as the square root of Simpson's diversity index over productive rearrangements. TCRdb took this table from immuneACCESS and kept in-frame rearrangements with V and J called. Such tables lack part of the clones; where checked against another copy, unresolved V genes explain under half of the gap, and the rest is unexplained. Clonal size and the V and J genes are those of that table, whereas D and trimming came from the DNA. The sample data list 31,000 or so clones, and roughly 87% of these were observed just once. Roughly 28% of the sample is taken by the ten largest.

Its CDR3 holds 14 amino acids, cysteine through phenylalanine. Of all the DNA, just the CDR3 is kept, 42 bases in frame from base 1. The junction shows trimming of 2 bases on V and 4 bases on J, and the gene matches do not reach 4 bases of it. CDR1 and CDR2 are read off the germline V gene (reference sequence) as MNHEY and SMNVEV. Collaborating institutions collected whole blood in K2EDTA tubes following their own protocols. For TCRbeta analysis, collaborators shipped samples as frozen whole blood, isolated PBMCs, or DNA extracted from either of those sample types. This chain joins TRBV27 to TRBJ1-2, and 7 bases in between align with TRBD1. The sequence was collected from a man at least 80 years old with acute or convalescent COVID-19. Material: peripheral blood. DNA sequence: TGTGCCAGCAGTTTAAAAGGGGGCGGCTATGGCTACACCTTC. Protein translation: CASSLKGGGYGYTF.